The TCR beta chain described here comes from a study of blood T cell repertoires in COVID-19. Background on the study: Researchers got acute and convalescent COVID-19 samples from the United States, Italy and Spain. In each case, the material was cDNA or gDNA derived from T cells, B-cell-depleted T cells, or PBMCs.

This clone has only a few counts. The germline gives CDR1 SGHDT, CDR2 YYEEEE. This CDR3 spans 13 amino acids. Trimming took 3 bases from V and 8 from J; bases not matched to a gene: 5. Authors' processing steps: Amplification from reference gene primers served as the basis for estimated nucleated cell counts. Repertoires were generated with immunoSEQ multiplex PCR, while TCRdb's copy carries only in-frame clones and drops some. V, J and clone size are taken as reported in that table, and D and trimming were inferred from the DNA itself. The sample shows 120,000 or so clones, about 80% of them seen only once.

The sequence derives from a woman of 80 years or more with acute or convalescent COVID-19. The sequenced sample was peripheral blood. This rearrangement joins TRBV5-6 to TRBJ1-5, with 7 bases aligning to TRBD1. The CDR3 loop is CASSSGQWEPQHF. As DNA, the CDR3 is TGTGCCAGCAGCTCGGGACAGTGGGAGCCCCAGCATTTT.